This TCR beta chain was found in a study of spatial heterogeneity in lung cancer. Study-level background: Detected beta-chain sequences consistently exceeded alpha-chain sequences. Whole-study results and caveats: TCRs found ubiquitously expanded in tumor appeared in blood more at resection than at follow-up.

As to time point: sample taken at primary tumor resection. Unsorted tumor, nontumor lung tissue or cryopreserved PBMC supplied the whole RNA. Samples were donated by 72 untreated early-stage non-small cell lung cancer patients. The CDR3 contains 13 residues. V was trimmed by 2 bases and J by 0 bases, leaving 3 bases between them. Germline CDR1 SGDLS, CDR2 YYNGEE. At least ten counts were recorded for this clonotype. The antigen remains undetermined. TCRdb redid the calling of the 5' RACE reads with MiXCR, one entry per CDR3 protein. The sample yields roughly 48,000 distinct CDR3 sequences, approximately 5% seen once.

The sequence was obtained from a male donor with early-stage non-small cell lung cancer. The chain combines TRBV9 with TRBJ1-5, with D hard to call. Sequences were derived from PBMCs, sampled at surgery. The CDR3 sequence: CASSVYSNQPQHF. The CDR3, as DNA: TGTGCCAGCAGCGTGTATAGCAATCAGCCCCAGCATTTT.